The present T cell receptor (beta chain) was sequenced within a study of post-analysis software for immune sequencing data. Regarding the study as a whole: In patients, five or six TRBV segments were more frequent than in controls, with TRBV5-6, TRBV5-1 and TRBV20-1 among them. There was significantly lower normalized Chao1 diversity in multiple sclerosis patients than in controls.

This clonotype occurred a few times. Its specificity is unknown. V shed 7 bases and J shed 4 bases, with 7 bases lying between them. This CDR3 has 11 residues. Tagging with unique molecular identifiers was a feature of the TCR beta cDNA libraries. Using its own MiXCR run on the PCR reads, TCRdb lists one record per CDR3 protein. This repertoire shows about 500,000 distinct CDR3 sequences, roughly 45% found once; its top ten account for 9.5% to 13%. This TCR was recovered from a girl between 10 and 17 years old with multiple sclerosis. Sequenced: blood. The chain carries TRBV12-3 or TRBV12-4 and TRBJ1-2; D is unclear. The CDR3 loop is CASKLTYGYTF. In DNA, the CDR3 is TGTGCCAGCAAATTAACCTATGGCTACACCTTC.